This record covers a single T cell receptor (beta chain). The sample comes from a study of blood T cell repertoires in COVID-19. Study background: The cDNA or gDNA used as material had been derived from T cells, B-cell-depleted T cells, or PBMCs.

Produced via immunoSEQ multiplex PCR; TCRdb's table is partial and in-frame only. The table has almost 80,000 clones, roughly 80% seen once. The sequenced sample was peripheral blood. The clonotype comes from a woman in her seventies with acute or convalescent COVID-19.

CDR3 loop: CASSEPGQGAEPEAFF. The CDR3 DNA is TGTGCCAGCAGTGAACCGGGACAGGGGGCGGAGCCTGAAGCTTTCTTT. This rearrangement joins TRBV6-1 to TRBJ1-1; TRBD1 agrees at 12 bases. Germline V gene lookup returns CDR1 MNHNS and CDR2 SASEGT. The CDR3 consists of 16 residues. V dropped 2 bases and J dropped 6; count of bases not matched to a gene: 7.